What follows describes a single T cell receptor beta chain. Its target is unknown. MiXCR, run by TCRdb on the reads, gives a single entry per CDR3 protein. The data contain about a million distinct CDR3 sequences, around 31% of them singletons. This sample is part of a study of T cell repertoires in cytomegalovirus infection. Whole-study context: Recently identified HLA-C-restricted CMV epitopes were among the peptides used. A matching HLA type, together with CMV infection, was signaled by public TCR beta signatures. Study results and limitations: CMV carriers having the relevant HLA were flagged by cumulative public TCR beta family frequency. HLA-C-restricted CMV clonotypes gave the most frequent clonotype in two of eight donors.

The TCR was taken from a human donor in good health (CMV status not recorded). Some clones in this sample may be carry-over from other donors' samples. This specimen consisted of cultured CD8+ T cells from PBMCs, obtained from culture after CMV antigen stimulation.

The CDR3 sequence: CASSSTTAYEQYV. The CDR3 DNA reads TGTGCCAGCAGCTCGACGACGGCCTACGAGCAGTACGTC. The chain uses TRBV5-6 and TRBJ2-7; D gene uncertain. The germline V gene has CDR1 SGHDT and CDR2 YYEEEE. V gave up 3 bases and J gave up 2 bases, with 9 bases separating them. The CDR3 extends over 13 amino acids.